The 10 T cell receptor beta chains below were found in one sample sequenced in a study of beta chain features in type 1 diabetes (dated by TCRdb to the late 2010s). The library was prepared using the immunoSEQ multiplex PCR assay. The entire amount of isolated RNA was reverse transcribed using the High Capacity cDNA Reverse Transcription Kit, so the sequenced TCRB transcripts were expressed ones. This immuneACCESS table, as held by TCRdb, lists in-frame sequences with V and J called but not all clones. Of the missing ones, under half trace to an unresolved V gene in checked studies; the others have no known cause. Present in this sample are 330,000 or so clones, approximately 14% of which were seen just once. The biggest ten clones account for around 7% of the sample. Sequencing was done on a sample of central memory CD4+ T cells from blood. The source is a man aged 25 to 45 in good health.

In this sample, this clone turned up a few times. V gene TRBV7-2 combines with J gene TRBJ2-3; 7 bases fit TRBD1. Trimming cost V 3 bases and J 7 bases; bases outside gene matches: 10. The CDR3 runs to 15 residues. The V gene's germline CDR1 is SGHTA and CDR2 FQGNSA. The CDR3 DNA sequence: TGTGCCAGCAGCTTCATCAGACAGGGAATGAATACGCAGTATTTT. Translation: CASSFIRQGMNTQYF.

About this clone: In the same sample, other DNA sequences code for this CDR3. This chain connects TRBV5-1 to TRBJ2-6; tentative D call: TRBD1 (6 bases). Germline CDR1 SGHRS, CDR2 YFSETQ. Trimming removed 4 bases from V and 0 bases from J, with 20 bases in between. The CDR3 spans 19 residues. CDR3 DNA: TGCGCCAGCAGCCCCAAACCGGGACAAGTAAACTCTGGGGCCAACGTCCTGACTTTC. It translates to CASSPKPGQVNSGANVLTF.

This rearrangement joins TRBV10-3 to TRBJ1-3; D is undetermined. The CDR3 is made up of 13 amino acids. In germline, CDR1 is ENHRY, CDR2 SYGVKD. Trimming pared 3 bases from V and 4 bases from J, leaving 7 bases between. Written as DNA, the CDR3 is TGTGCCATCAGTGATGGGCCCGGAAACACCATATATTTT. Its protein product is CAISDGPGNTIYF.

This clone has only a few counts. The sample holds other DNA sequences that translate to the same CDR3. J is TRBJ2-7 and V is TRBV19, with D tentatively TRBD1 (5 bases). The V gene lost 6 bases and the J gene lost 3 bases, with 9 bases spanning the gap. Germline-derived CDR1 and CDR2 are LNHDA and SQIVND (reference sequence). CDR3 length: 12 residues. The chain's CDR3 is CASSRDSYEQYF. The CDR3 nucleotides are TGTGCCAGTAGCCGCGACAGCTACGAGCAGTACTTC.

This clone was detected only a few times. The chain has TRBV5-6 and TRBJ2-1; TRBD1 or TRBD2 may be the D gene (6 bases each). Germline-derived CDR1 and CDR2 are SGHDT and YYEEEE. The CDR3 runs to 15 residues. V was cut by 0 bases and J by 7 bases, with 14 bases left in between. CDR3 loop: CASSLAGTGANEQFF. The CDR3 DNA is TGTGCCAGCAGCTTGGCGGGCACGGGGGCGAATGAGCAGTTCTTC.

This clone was counted between two and nine times. Other DNA sequences from this sample encode an identical CDR3 as well. The chain has TRBV7-2 and TRBJ2-3, with D perhaps assigned TRBD1 or TRBD2 (5 bases each). This CDR3 is built from 14 residues. Germline V gene sequence: CDR1 SGHTA, CDR2 FQGNSA. V was clipped by 2 bases and J by 2 bases, with 8 bases between them. CDR3 loop: CASSLRGATDTQYF. The CDR3 region has the DNA TGTGCCAGCAGCTTAAGAGGGGCCACAGATACGCAGTATTTT. Using reference TRBV7-2 and TRBJ2-3 for the parts outside the CDR3, the full variable domain is GAGVSQSPSNKVTEKGKDVELRCDPISGHTALYWYRQSLGQGLEFLIYFQGNSAPDKSGLPSDRFSAERTGGSVSTLTIQRTQQEDSAVYLCASSLRGATDTQYFGPGTRLTVL.

This clone was seen a few times. This chain joins TRBV27 and TRBJ2-1; D could derive from TRBD1 or TRBD2 (5 bases each). V dropped 2 bases and J dropped 10 bases, with 15 bases sitting between them. The germline V gene encodes CDR1 MNHEY and CDR2 SMNVEV (reference sequence). This CDR3 region has 14 residues. CDR3 coding DNA: TGTGCCAGCAGTTTAGTCTCGAGGGACCAGGAGCAGTTCTTC. This encodes CASSLVSRDQEQFF.

As to this clone: With a much larger clone just one base away, this may be a read error. V gene TRBV19 combines with J gene TRBJ2-3; 8 bases agree with TRBD2. This CDR3 is 13 amino acids long. Germline V gene sequence: CDR1 LNHDA, CDR2 SQIVND (reference sequence). The J segment lost 0 bases and the V segment lost 9 bases, leaving 2 bases of the junction unmatched. CDR3 bases: TGTGCCAGCAAGCGGGGGAGCACAGATACGCAGTATTTT. Residues: CASKRGSTDTQYF.

This clone was detected only a few times. Since a far larger clone is one base different, this is likely a read error. The rearrangement links TRBV5-6 to TRBJ2-1, with TRBD2 as a possible D gene (6 bases). V gave up 4 bases and J gave up 2 bases, with 16 bases separating them. This CDR3 spans 16 amino acids. Germline-derived CDR1 and CDR2 are SGHDT and YYEEEE. The CDR3 loop reads CASSQEAEGAYNEQFF. The CDR3 coding sequence is TGTGCCAGCAGCCAAGAAGCGGAGGGAGCCTACAATGAGCAGTTCTTC.

This clone was counted a few times. V is TRBV7-8 and J is TRBJ2-1; tentatively, D is TRBD2 (6 bases). Germline CDR1 reads SGHVS; CDR2 reads FQNEAQ. The V end lost 7 bases, the J end lost 8 bases, and 21 bases lay between the germline ends. CDR3 length: 15 amino acids. The CDR3 sequence is CASNRGLGRVDEQFF. CDR3 nucleotides: TGTGCCAGCAACCGGGGGTTGGGTAGGGTGGATGAGCAGTTCTTC.